This is a list of T cell receptor beta chains from one sample in a study of identical twins. TCRdb called the 5' RACE reads again in MiXCR, with one record for every CDR3 protein. The sample holds some 330,000 distinct CDR3 sequences, around 9% seen once. The source material was naive T cells sorted from blood. The receptors shown here come from a woman aged 50 to 60 in good health. The CDR3 runs from the conserved cysteine through the conserved F or W. The order of the fields is CDR3 protein, CDR3 DNA, V gene, D gene, clone size, J gene. The D gene is left open where the match is weak. Only some rows state a clone size, as once, few, many or a class for expanded clones.

CDR3 protein: CASSSTLEGTQYF; CDR3 DNA: TGTGCCAGCAGCTCCACTTTGGAGGGGACCCAGTACTTC; V gene: TRBV7-2; D gene: -; clone size: -; J gene: TRBJ2-5
CDR3 protein: CASSQGASGTTEQYF; CDR3 DNA: TGTGCCAGCAGCCAAGGCGCTAGCGGGACCACAGAGCAGTACTTC; V gene: TRBV3-1; D gene: TRBD2; clone size: -; J gene: TRBJ2-7
CDR3 protein: CASSLFPGEASYNEQFF; CDR3 DNA: TGTGCCAGCAGTTTATTCCCAGGGGAAGCGTCCTACAATGAGCAGTTCTTC; V gene: TRBV27; D gene: -; clone size: -; J gene: TRBJ2-1
CDR3 protein: CSGRGANTGELFF; CDR3 DNA: TGCAGTGGGCGGGGAGCGAACACCGGGGAGCTGTTTTTT; V gene: TRBV29-1; D gene: -; clone size: -; J gene: TRBJ2-2
CDR3 protein: CASSRTLAGTREQFF; CDR3 DNA: TGTGCCAGCAGCCGCACACTAGCGGGAACTCGGGAGCAGTTCTTC; V gene: TRBV3-1; D gene: TRBD2; clone size: many; J gene: TRBJ2-1
CDR3 protein: CSARPSPGEQFF; CDR3 DNA: TGCAGTGCTAGACCCAGCCCTGGTGAGCAGTTCTTC; V gene: TRBV20-1; D gene: -; clone size: few; J gene: TRBJ2-1
CDR3 protein: CASSSRELAEETQYF; CDR3 DNA: TGTGCCAGCAGCTCGAGGGAGCTAGCGGAAGAGACCCAGTACTTC; V gene: TRBV11-3; D gene: TRBD2; clone size: few; J gene: TRBJ2-5
CDR3 protein: CSYVTDFYEQYF; CDR3 DNA: TGCAGCTACGTGACAGACTTCTACGAGCAGTACTTC; V gene: TRBV29-1; D gene: -; clone size: -; J gene: TRBJ2-7
CDR3 protein: CASSQAKAGLEQFF; CDR3 DNA: TGCGCCAGCAGCCAAGCCAAAGCGGGACTTGAGCAGTTCTTC; V gene: TRBV4-1; D gene: TRBD2; clone size: few; J gene: TRBJ2-1
CDR3 protein: CASSWGQGNEKLFF; CDR3 DNA: TGTGCCAGCAGTTGGGGACAGGGTAACGAAAAACTGTTTTTT; V gene: TRBV6-5; D gene: TRBD1; clone size: many; J gene: TRBJ1-4
CDR3 protein: CASSWGPPSYNEQFF; CDR3 DNA: TGTGCCAGCAGCTGGGGACCACCTTCCTACAATGAGCAGTTCTTC; V gene: TRBV5-4; D gene: -; clone size: -; J gene: TRBJ2-1
CDR3 protein: CASSQGLAGGENIQYF; CDR3 DNA: TGCGCCAGCAGCCAAGGACTAGCGGGGGGGGAAAACATTCAGTACTTC; V gene: TRBV4-1; D gene: TRBD2; clone size: -; J gene: TRBJ2-4
CDR3 protein: CASSLAPVTNGRVNTEAFF; CDR3 DNA: TGTGCCAGCAGCTTAGCACCGGTAACAAACGGACGGGTGAACACTGAAGCTTTCTTT; V gene: TRBV7-2; D gene: -; clone size: few; J gene: TRBJ1-1
CDR3 protein: CASSEGNNEQFF; CDR3 DNA: TGTGCCAGCAGTGAGGGGAACAATGAGCAGTTCTTC; V gene: TRBV25-1; D gene: -; clone size: few; J gene: TRBJ2-1
CDR3 protein: CASSHPSGPPPYF; CDR3 DNA: TGCGCCAGCAGCCACCCTAGCGGCCCCCCCCCGTATTTT; V gene: TRBV4-1; D gene: TRBD2; clone size: many; J gene: TRBJ2-3
CDR3 protein: CASSLVPRMEQYF; CDR3 DNA: TGTGCCAGCAGCTTAGTTCCCCGAATGGAGCAGTACTTC; V gene: TRBV7-2; D gene: -; clone size: -; J gene: TRBJ2-7
CDR3 protein: CSASTNTQYF; CDR3 DNA: TGCAGCGCATCAACGAATACGCAGTATTTT; V gene: TRBV29-1; D gene: -; clone size: -; J gene: TRBJ2-3
CDR3 protein: CAAARTSGAYNEQFF; CDR3 DNA: TGTGCCGCCGCTCGCACTAGCGGGGCGTACAATGAGCAGTTCTTC; V gene: TRBV12-3/TRBV12-4; D gene: TRBD2; clone size: -; J gene: TRBJ2-1
CDR3 protein: CASSVGELAGGQETQYF; CDR3 DNA: TGTGCCAGCAGCGTAGGGGAGCTAGCGGGAGGTCAAGAGACCCAGTACTTC; V gene: TRBV9; D gene: TRBD2; clone size: few; J gene: TRBJ2-5
CDR3 protein: CASSERTSATGELFF; CDR3 DNA: TGCGCCAGCAGCGAGAGGACTAGCGCCACCGGGGAGCTGTTTTTT; V gene: TRBV5-1; D gene: TRBD2; clone size: -; J gene: TRBJ2-2
CDR3 protein: CASGVGANVLTF; CDR3 DNA: TGTGCCAGCGGAGTAGGGGCCAACGTCCTGACTTTC; V gene: TRBV6-2/TRBV6-3; D gene: -; clone size: few; J gene: TRBJ2-6
CDR3 protein: CASSLVAGDFVTQYF; CDR3 DNA: TGTGCCAGCAGTTTAGTAGCGGGAGATTTCGTTACGCAGTATTTT; V gene: TRBV27; D gene: TRBD2; clone size: -; J gene: TRBJ2-3
CDR3 protein: CASSYRVTGLDTQYF; CDR3 DNA: TGTGCCAGCAGTTACAGGGTCACAGGACTGGATACGCAGTATTTT; V gene: TRBV6-5; D gene: -; clone size: many; J gene: TRBJ2-3
CDR3 protein: CAAGPWEKLFF; CDR3 DNA: TGTGCCGCCGGGCCTTGGGAAAAACTGTTTTTT; V gene: TRBV7-9; D gene: -; clone size: few; J gene: TRBJ1-4
CDR3 protein: CASSPQRVRGEEQYF; CDR3 DNA: TGCGCCAGCAGCCCTCAGCGAGTAAGGGGAGAAGAGCAGTACTTC; V gene: TRBV5-1; D gene: -; clone size: few; J gene: TRBJ2-7
CDR3 protein: CATMGSSGANVLTF; CDR3 DNA: TGTGCCACCATGGGGAGCTCTGGGGCCAACGTCCTGACTTTC; V gene: TRBV24-1; D gene: -; clone size: -; J gene: TRBJ2-6
CDR3 protein: CASSSAKTSHPVAFF; CDR3 DNA: TGTGCCAGCAGTTCCGCCAAAACGTCGCACCCTGTAGCTTTCTTT; V gene: TRBV6-6; D gene: -; clone size: few; J gene: TRBJ1-1
CDR3 protein: CASSFRGQGYQPQHF; CDR3 DNA: TGTGCCAGCAGCTTCCGGGGACAGGGCTATCAGCCCCAGCATTTT; V gene: TRBV28; D gene: TRBD1; clone size: -; J gene: TRBJ1-5
CDR3 protein: CSASGAGNQPQHF; CDR3 DNA: TGCAGTGCTAGCGGGGCGGGGAATCAGCCCCAGCATTTT; V gene: TRBV20-1; D gene: -; clone size: many; J gene: TRBJ1-5
CDR3 protein: CASSPGAENTEAFF; CDR3 DNA: TGTGCCAGCTCACCAGGGGCCGAGAACACTGAAGCTTTCTTT; V gene: TRBV18; D gene: -; clone size: -; J gene: TRBJ1-1
CDR3 protein: CSVEQTGGLGETQYF; CDR3 DNA: TGCAGCGTTGAGCAGACAGGGGGCTTGGGTGAGACCCAGTACTTC; V gene: TRBV29-1; D gene: TRBD1; clone size: many; J gene: TRBJ2-5
CDR3 protein: CSAQHRDATGELFF; CDR3 DNA: TGCAGCGCGCAGCACAGGGACGCCACCGGGGAGCTGTTTTTT; V gene: TRBV29-1; D gene: -; clone size: -; J gene: TRBJ2-2
CDR3 protein: CATSRGQGGNEQYF; CDR3 DNA: TGTGCCACCAGCCGGGGCCAAGGGGGAAACGAGCAGTACTTC; V gene: TRBV24-1; D gene: -; clone size: -; J gene: TRBJ2-7
CDR3 protein: CASRVSPGTLPGTEAFF; CDR3 DNA: TGCGCCAGCAGAGTTTCTCCCGGGACGCTCCCCGGCACTGAAGCTTTCTTT; V gene: TRBV5-1; D gene: -; clone size: many; J gene: TRBJ1-1
CDR3 protein: CASGGLSEETQYF; CDR3 DNA: TGCGCCAGCGGCGGACTGAGCGAAGAGACCCAGTACTTC; V gene: TRBV5-1; D gene: -; clone size: few; J gene: TRBJ2-5
CDR3 protein: CASSSPGDRTTQYF; CDR3 DNA: TGTGCCAGCAGTTCGCCGGGAGATCGGACGACCCAGTACTTC; V gene: TRBV6-5; D gene: -; clone size: few; J gene: TRBJ2-5
CDR3 protein: CSAGMAYEQYF; CDR3 DNA: TGCAGCGCCGGGATGGCGTACGAGCAGTACTTC; V gene: TRBV29-1; D gene: -; clone size: few; J gene: TRBJ2-7
CDR3 protein: CASSQIISYEQYF; CDR3 DNA: TGTGCCAGTAGTCAGATTATCTCCTACGAGCAGTACTTC; V gene: TRBV19; D gene: -; clone size: -; J gene: TRBJ2-7
CDR3 protein: CASSRDQRTDTQYF; CDR3 DNA: TGCGCCAGCAGCCGGGACCAGCGCACAGATACGCAGTATTTT; V gene: TRBV5-1; D gene: -; clone size: -; J gene: TRBJ2-3
CDR3 protein: CASSLAPATGAETQYF; CDR3 DNA: TGCGCCAGCAGCTTGGCCCCTGCGACGGGGGCTGAGACCCAGTACTTC; V gene: TRBV5-1; D gene: -; clone size: -; J gene: TRBJ2-5
CDR3 protein: CSGRLAAYNEQFF; CDR3 DNA: TGCAGCGGCAGACTAGCAGCCTACAATGAGCAGTTCTTC; V gene: TRBV29-1; D gene: TRBD2; clone size: many; J gene: TRBJ2-1
CDR3 protein: CASSVAGTSGIHEQFF; CDR3 DNA: TGTGCCAGCAGCGTAGCTGGGACTAGCGGGATCCATGAGCAGTTCTTC; V gene: TRBV9; D gene: TRBD2; clone size: few; J gene: TRBJ2-1
CDR3 protein: CASSFGDSPYEQYF; CDR3 DNA: TGTGCCAGCAGTTTCGGTGACAGTCCCTACGAGCAGTACTTC; V gene: TRBV12-3/TRBV12-4; D gene: -; clone size: many; J gene: TRBJ2-7
CDR3 protein: CASSQEYEQYF; CDR3 DNA: TGCGCCAGCAGCCAAGAGTACGAGCAGTACTTC; V gene: TRBV4-1; D gene: -; clone size: many; J gene: TRBJ2-7
CDR3 protein: CSARRAGGNEQYF; CDR3 DNA: TGCAGTGCTAGGCGGGCCGGGGGGAACGAGCAGTACTTC; V gene: TRBV20-1; D gene: TRBD2; clone size: -; J gene: TRBJ2-7
CDR3 protein: CASSQAQGAGYTF; CDR3 DNA: TGTGCCAGCAGCCAAGCCCAGGGGGCAGGCTACACCTTC; V gene: TRBV3-1; D gene: TRBD1; clone size: -; J gene: TRBJ1-2
CDR3 protein: CASSDLGQSSEAFF; CDR3 DNA: TGTGCCAGCAGTGATCTCGGACAGTCCAGTGAAGCTTTCTTT; V gene: TRBV25-1; D gene: -; clone size: many; J gene: TRBJ1-1
CDR3 protein: CAIRLDRGGTEAFF; CDR3 DNA: TGTGCCATCAGGTTAGACAGGGGTGGCACTGAAGCTTTCTTT; V gene: TRBV10-3; D gene: TRBD1; clone size: many; J gene: TRBJ1-1
CDR3 protein: CASSLDQLRSSYNEQFF; CDR3 DNA: TGTGCCAGCAGCTTAGATCAGCTTAGAAGCTCCTACAATGAGCAGTTCTTC; V gene: TRBV7-8; D gene: -; clone size: many; J gene: TRBJ2-1
CDR3 protein: CASSFQGAGELFF; CDR3 DNA: TGTGCCAGCTCATTCCAGGGCGCCGGGGAGCTGTTTTTT; V gene: TRBV12-3/TRBV12-4; D gene: -; clone size: many; J gene: TRBJ2-2
CDR3 protein: CASSLYRGPNTEAFF; CDR3 DNA: TGTGCCAGCAGCTTGTATCGGGGGCCGAACACTGAAGCTTTCTTT; V gene: TRBV5-5; D gene: -; clone size: few; J gene: TRBJ1-1
CDR3 protein: CATSGLRSTDTQYF; CDR3 DNA: TGTGCCACCAGTGGACTAAGAAGCACAGATACGCAGTATTTT; V gene: TRBV24-1; D gene: -; clone size: -; J gene: TRBJ2-3